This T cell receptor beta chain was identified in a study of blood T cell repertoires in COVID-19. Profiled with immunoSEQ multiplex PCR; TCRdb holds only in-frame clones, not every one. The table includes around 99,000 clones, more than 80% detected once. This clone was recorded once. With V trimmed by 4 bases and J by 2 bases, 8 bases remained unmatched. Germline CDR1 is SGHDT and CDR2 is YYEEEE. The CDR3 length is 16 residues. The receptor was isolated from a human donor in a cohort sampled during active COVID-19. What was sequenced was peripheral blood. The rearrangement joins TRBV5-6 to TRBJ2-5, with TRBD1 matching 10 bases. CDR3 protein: CASSRRTGGGQETQYF. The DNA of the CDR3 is TGTGCCAGCAGCCGTCGGACAGGGGGAGGTCAAGAGACCCAGTACTTC.